Included here is one T cell receptor beta chain sequence, with context. This sample was taken from a study of T cells in Graves' hyperthyroidism and ophthalmopathy. The wider study: Once the initial diagnosis was made, peripheral blood was obtained before any treatment.

Template material for amplifying TCR beta CDR3 regions consisted of RNA transcripts. The HTBI set primed first-round TCR CDR3 RT-PCR. TCRdb used MiXCR to reprocess the multiplex PCR reads, holding one entry per CDR3 protein. The sample carries around 700,000 distinct CDR3 sequences, approximately 18% recorded once. CDR3 length: 15 residues. The junction had 7 bases not matched to a gene; V was cut back by 5 bases and J by 3 bases. Germline assignment: CDR1 MNHEY and CDR2 SMNVEV (reference sequence). This clonotype was sampled from a woman between 45 and 60 years old with Graves' hyperthyroidism that later progressed to Graves' ophthalmopathy. The sequencing input was blood. The chain has TRBV27 and TRBJ2-3; 8 nucleotides line up with TRBD2. CDR3 sequence (DNA): TGTGCCAGCAGTCAGGGTAGCGGGGTAACAGATACGCAGTATTTT. This translates into CASSQGSGVTDTQYF.